This is a list of T cell receptor beta chains from one sample in a study of beta chain features in type 1 diabetes. The repertoire was sequenced with immunoSEQ multiplex PCR; TCRdb's copy has only in-frame clones and lacks some. The table has some 100,000 clones, 30% to 40% seen once. Sequencing was done on a sample of stem cell memory CD4+ T cells from blood. These receptors came from a woman aged 18 to 35 in good health. The CDR3 runs from the conserved cysteine through the conserved F or W. The order of the fields is J gene, D gene, clone size, V gene, CDR3 DNA, CDR3 protein. The D gene is left open where the match is weak. The size of a clone is reported for some rows only, either as once, few or many, or as a class for expanded clones.

TRBJ2-3,TRBD1,few,TRBV2,TGTGCCAGCAGGGACAGGGTTCGTGGCACAGATACGCAGTATTTT,CASRDRVRGTDTQYF
TRBJ2-7,TRBD1,.,TRBV9,TGTGCCAGCAGCTGGGGACAGCACTCCTACGAGCAGTACTTC,CASSWGQHSYEQYF
TRBJ2-6,.,.,TRBV5-1,TGCGCCAGCAGCTCCCCCTCCCTCTCTGGGGCCAACGTCCTGACTTTC,CASSSPSLSGANVLTF
TRBJ1-5,.,few,TRBV29-1,TGCAGCGTGGCTCAGGACTATAGCAATCAGCCCCAGCATTTT,CSVAQDYSNQPQHF
TRBJ2-1,TRBD2,.,TRBV7-2,TGTGCCAGCAGCTTAGCAGGACTAGCGGGGTCTTTTTTCTCCTACAATGAGCAGTTCTTC,CASSLAGLAGSFFSYNEQFF
TRBJ2-5,.,few,TRBV27,TGTGCCAGCAGTTTAGCAGGGTTTGAAGAGACCCAGTACTTC,CASSLAGFEETQYF
TRBJ2-7,TRBD2,.,TRBV7-9,TGTGCCAGCAGCTCATGGACTAGCGGGTACGAGCAGTACTTC,CASSSWTSGYEQYF
TRBJ1-2,TRBD1,.,TRBV5-1,TGCGCCAGCAGAGGGACAGACTATGGCTACACCTTC,CASRGTDYGYTF
TRBJ2-1,TRBD2,.,TRBV5-1,TGCGCCAGCACCCGACTAGCGGATGAGAGGGATGAGCAGTTCTTC,CASTRLADERDEQFF
TRBJ1-5,.,few,TRBV27,TGTGCCAGCAGTTTATTAGGTGGGCGTCCGGCGCATTTT,CASSLLGGRPAHF
TRBJ2-1,TRBD1,few,TRBV27,TGTGCCAGCAGTCGTACGGGACAGGGTCCCGTACGACACGGTGAGCAGTTCTTC,CASSRTGQGPVRHGEQFF
TRBJ2-5,TRBD2,.,TRBV7-2,TGTGCCAGCAGCTTAGCAAGGCTAGCGGGAAAAGAGACCCAGTACTTC,CASSLARLAGKETQYF
TRBJ2-1,.,.,TRBV7-9,TGTGCCAGCAGCCCTCGAATGGCGGTCAGCCACTCCTACAATGAGCAGTTCTTC,CASSPRMAVSHSYNEQFF